This entry is about one T cell receptor beta chain. This clonotype was counted a few times. The specificity of this receptor is unknown. Base qualities are not provided; no much larger clone lies one nucleotide away. Including cysteine and phenylalanine, the CDR3 has 13 amino acids. Just the 39-base CDR3 DNA is kept, in frame starting at base 1. The junction shows trimming of 6 bases on V and 7 bases on J, and the gene matches do not reach 8 bases of it. The hyperthyroidism patients were 18 to 65 years old and newly diagnosed, with a disease duration of less than 2 months. Patients with other autoimmune diseases, uncontrolled infections, pregnancy or lactation were excluded from the study. Diagnosis relied on clinical symptoms, serum thyroxine, TRAb, thyroid ultrasound and orbital computed tomography. Total RNA was extracted with Trizol reagent and quality-checked on an Agilent 2100 Bioanalyzer. The data are from a study of Graves' ophthalmopathy and Graves' hyperthyroidism (dated by TCRdb to between 2017 and 2018). In the study overall: Stable hyperthyroidism was defined as no progression to ophthalmopathy within 18 months of follow-up. The study used signatures of the TCR beta repertoire to tell Graves' ophthalmopathy apart from Graves' hyperthyroidism and to predict which patients would progress to ophthalmopathy. In total, around 130 blood samples were TCR-sequenced: approximately 40 ophthalmopathy, some 75 hyperthyroidism and some 17 hyperthyroidism-to-ophthalmopathy patients. To explore V-J signatures that distinguish ophthalmopathy from hyperthyroidism, a discovery set of 95 to 100 patients was enrolled, made up of more than 40 with ophthalmopathy and fewer than 60 with stable hyperthyroidism. An independent validation cohort was composed of 18 hyperthyroidism patients and 17 patients who later progressed from hyperthyroidism to ophthalmopathy. In a handful of hyperthyroidism patients, the T-cell repertoire of thyroid tissue was compared with the T-cell repertoire of blood. Following sampling, methimazole starting at 30 mg daily was administered to hyperthyroidism patients, and high-dose intravenous methylprednisolone was administered to ophthalmopathy patients.

TCR beta CDR3 regions were amplified from RNA transcripts for repertoire sequencing. A first-round RT-PCR used HTBI primers with the Qiagen OneStep RT-PCR kit, followed by a second-round multiplex PCR, size selection and purification. Sequencing of the libraries was carried out on an Illumina HiSeq2000 in paired-end mode with 100 bp reads. On the authors' methods: Reads were processed with SOAPnuke, discarding reads with adapters, uncalled bases, mean Phred below 15, or no exact constant-primer or identifier match. COPE v1.2.5 was used to merge high-quality paired reads. Each unique nucleotide sequence was defined as a clonotype, and clonotypes were aligned to IMGT TRB V, D and J references with MiTCR v1.1. Only V-J combinations with frequency above 0.0001 were analysed, covering around 99% of repertoires. A TCR clonal expansion and chaos score per V-J combination was defined as the ratio of F50 clonal expansion to chaos observed in the TCRdist matrix. Features were reduced by Welch's t-statistics and random forest to 10 to 15 V-J combinations, which fed a naive Bayes classifier. The Morisita-Horn index was used to measure how similar the thyroid and blood repertoires were. TCRdb's own reprocessing of the public reads used fastp at Q25 and MiXCR and kept productive beta chains. Rows matching on CDR3 protein sequence are summarized as one entry with the most common DNA and genes. The V and J calls reflect TCRdb's pipeline rather than the authors' work. The sample table shows over a million distinct CDR3 sequences, and about two fifths are seen once. Around 10% of the sample goes to the ten largest clones.

Here is what the overall study found, with its caveats: In validation, the model predicted ophthalmopathy progression with about 70% sensitivity and approximately 75% specificity; 12 predicted patients were CT-confirmed with GO in a median of roughly 6.8 months. The 13-signature model separated ophthalmopathy from stable hyperthyroidism with around 90% sensitivity and just under 84% specificity in cross-validation, and 80%/75% in the test set. No statistical method was used to predetermine the sample size, and group allocation was not hidden from the investigators. Most of the expanded thyroid clonotypes with a frequency above 0.001 were also detected in blood, and it was suggested that the thyroid immune response may be reflected by blood repertoires.

Recombination connected TRBV12-3 or TRBV12-4 to TRBJ1-2; 7 bases in the middle match TRBD1. The receptor's source is an adult man with Graves' hyperthyroidism. The specimen sequenced was peripheral blood or thyroid tissue (not recorded which). The CDR3 corresponds to CASRDGTVAGYTF. The DNA sequence reads TGTGCCAGCAGAGACGGGACAGTGGCTGGCTACACCTTC.